This T cell receptor (beta chain) was sequenced for a study of OX40 agonist ivuxolimab in advanced cancers. Turning to the study itself: Ivuxolimab, an antibody that agonizes OX40 (CD134), was administered to the patients. Notes on the study in general: Within 6 weeks, CD4+ and CD8+ blood T cells expanded clonally at 0.1 to 3.0 mg/kg.

The CDR3 sequence is 15 residues long. In germline, CDR1 is MNHEY, CDR2 SVGAGI. V was trimmed by 6 bases and J by 2 bases, leaving 14 bases between them. Sequencing used immunoSEQ multiplex PCR; TCRdb keeps in-frame clones, though not all of them. The data show more than 60,000 clones, roughly 81% seen once. This clone was detected only once. The antigen is undetermined. The starting material was CD4+ or CD8+ T cells sorted from blood, obtained in a trial of the OX40 agonist ivuxolimab. The sequence derives from an adult with an advanced solid tumor such as melanoma, head and neck, liver or kidney cancer. The genes are TRBV6-5 and TRBJ2-1; the D gene is possibly TRBD2 (6 bases). The CDR3 nucleotides are TGTGCCAGCAGGCTTAGCGGCCTTACCTACAATGAGCAGTTCTTC. Translating it yields CASRLSGLTYNEQFF.